The rows below give T cell receptor beta chains drawn from one sample of a study of blood T cell repertoires in COVID-19. This table comes from immunoSEQ multiplex PCR, and its TCRdb copy is limited to in-frame clones, with some not included. The data contain over 75,000 clones, around 88% of them singletons. Material for sequencing was peripheral blood. These receptors came from a middle-aged man with COVID-19, enrolled during active disease. Both conserved end residues are part of each CDR3. The D gene is left open where the match is weak. A row's size may be missing; if present it is once, few, many or a size class.

TRBV28	.	TRBJ1-6	.	CASSLNEGRGSPLHF	TGTGCCAGCAGTTTAAACGAAGGGCGGGGTTCACCCCTCCACTTT
TRBV28	.	TRBJ1-1	once	CATRPGASEAFF	TGTGCCACGCGACCTGGGGCGAGTGAAGCTTTCTTT
TRBV30	TRBD1	TRBJ2-2	.	CAWTQVYTGGAGTGELFF	TGTGCCTGGACCCAAGTATACACAGGGGGCGCCGGCACCGGGGAGCTGTTTTTT
TRBV3-1/TRBV3-2	.	TRBJ1-2	.	CASSQETGRYGYTF	TGTGCCAGCAGCCAAGAGACAGGAAGGTATGGCTACACCTTC
TRBV30	.	TRBJ1-3	.	CAWDENGNTIYF	TGTGCCTGGGACGAGAATGGAAACACCATATATTTT
TRBV10-2	TRBD1	TRBJ2-5	.	CASSARDRGGQETQYF	TGCGCCAGCAGTGCCCGGGACAGGGGAGGGCAAGAGACCCAGTACTTC
TRBV27	.	TRBJ1-6	.	CAKRADSPLHF	TGTGCCAAGAGGGCCGATTCACCCCTCCACTTT
TRBV7-8	.	TRBJ1-2	.	CASSLAGRDGYTF	TGTGCCAGCAGCTTAGCCGGCCGGGATGGCTACACCTTC
TRBV7-8	.	TRBJ1-3	.	CASSLGQVSGNTIYF	TGTGCCAGCAGCTTAGGACAGGTTTCTGGAAACACCATATATTTT
TRBV5-4	.	TRBJ2-1	once	CASSSTGSPIYNEQFF	TGTGCCAGCAGCTCAACCGGGTCCCCCATTTACAATGAGCAGTTCTTC
TRBV14	.	TRBJ1-1	few	CASSQFYEAFF	TGTGCCAGCAGCCAATTCTATGAAGCTTTCTTT
TRBV28	.	TRBJ1-6	.	CASSLRQPNSPLHF	TGTGCCAGCAGTTTACGACAGCCCAATTCACCCCTCCACTTT
TRBV6-5	TRBD1	TRBJ2-7	once	CASSYGQGTYEQYF	TGTGCCAGCAGTTACGGACAGGGCACCTACGAGCAGTACTTC
TRBV11-2	TRBD2	TRBJ2-2	.	CASSLLVAGPPGELFF	TGTGCCAGCAGCTTATTAGTAGCGGGGCCCCCCGGGGAGCTGTTTTTT
TRBV18	.	TRBJ2-3	.	CASSPRSAATDTQYF	TGTGCCAGCTCACCGCGGAGTGCAGCCACAGATACGCAGTATTTT
TRBV6-2/TRBV6-3	.	TRBJ1-1	.	CASSYLQTRNTEAFF	TGTGCCAGCAGTTACCTACAGACAAGGAACACTGAAGCTTTCTTT
TRBV4-1	.	TRBJ2-1	.	CASSQEGLATNEQFF	TGCGCCAGCAGCCAAGAGGGTCTAGCGACCAATGAGCAGTTCTTC
TRBV7-9	.	TRBJ1-1	.	CASSFKQGETEAFF	TGTGCCAGCAGCTTTAAACAGGGAGAAACTGAAGCTTTCTTT
TRBV3-1/TRBV3-2	.	TRBJ1-5	.	CASSQGTGIVNQPQHF	TGTGCCAGCAGCCAAGGGACGGGGATAGTCAATCAGCCCCAGCATTTT
TRBV5-4	.	TRBJ2-6	once	CASSLGLSGANVLTF	TGTGCCAGCAGCTTGGGACTCTCTGGGGCCAACGTCCTGACTTTC
TRBV27	TRBD2	TRBJ2-7	.	CASSFGSGGFYEQYF	TGTGCCAGCAGTTTTGGTAGCGGGGGGTTCTACGAGCAGTACTTC
TRBV12-3/TRBV12-4	.	TRBJ1-6	.	CASSWANSPLHF	TGTGCCAGCAGTTGGGCGAATTCACCCCTCCACTTT
TRBV4-2	.	TRBJ2-7	few	CASSQDHGSLPGEQYF	TGTGCCAGCAGCCAAGATCATGGATCCCTACCGGGCGAGCAGTACTTC
TRBV9	.	TRBJ2-3	.	CASSVSGDPDTQYF	TGTGCCAGCAGCGTTTCGGGGGACCCAGATACGCAGTATTTT
TRBV11-3	.	TRBJ2-2	once	CASSLNRDTGELFF	TGTGCCAGCAGCTTAAACAGGGACACCGGGGAGCTGTTTTTT
TRBV28	.	TRBJ1-6	.	CASRQHRVDNSPLHF	TGTGCCAGCAGACAACACAGGGTGGATAATTCACCCCTCCACTTT
TRBV6-2/TRBV6-3	.	TRBJ2-5	.	CASSSLMSGSRGETQYF	TGTGCCAGCAGTTCCCTGATGTCGGGGTCCCGGGGAGAGACCCAGTACTTC
TRBV5-1	.	TRBJ2-1	.	CASSGGTQLNEQFF	TGCGCCAGCAGCGGGGGGACCCAGTTAAATGAGCAGTTCTTC
TRBV27	.	TRBJ2-1	.	CASSSRWNEQFF	TGTGCCAGCAGTTCCAGGTGGAATGAGCAGTTCTTC
TRBV7-8	.	TRBJ2-7	.	CASSLSGPGSSYEQYF	TGTGCCAGCAGCTTATCCGGTCCCGGGAGCTCCTACGAGCAGTACTTC
TRBV7-9	.	TRBJ1-6	.	CASSTGQGQYSPLHF	TGTGCCAGCAGCACCGGCCAGGGTCAGTACTCACCCCTCCACTTT
TRBV3-1/TRBV3-2	.	TRBJ2-5	.	CASSRPEAGETQYF	TGTGCCAGCAGCCGGCCGGAGGCCGGGGAGACCCAGTACTTC
TRBV2	TRBD1	TRBJ1-2	.	CASSDGQAFIYGYTF	TGTGCCAGCAGTGATGGACAGGCATTCATCTATGGCTACACCTTC
TRBV6-2/TRBV6-3	.	TRBJ2-7	.	CASSSFYRSSYEQYF	TGTGCCAGCAGTTCGTTCTACAGGAGCTCCTACGAGCAGTACTTC
TRBV7-9	TRBD1	TRBJ2-2	few	CASRIETGFTGELFF	TGTGCCAGCAGGATAGAGACAGGGTTCACCGGGGAGCTGTTTTTT
TRBV4-1	TRBD2	TRBJ2-1	once	CASSQNSGGAYNEQFF	TGCGCCAGCAGCCAAAATAGCGGGGGGGCCTACAATGAGCAGTTCTTC
TRBV10-3	TRBD1	TRBJ1-1	.	CAIRSGGGTEAFF	TGTGCCATCAGATCAGGGGGCGGAACTGAAGCTTTCTTT
TRBV29-1	TRBD1	TRBJ2-7	.	CSVPLKTGGLYEQYF	TGCAGCGTTCCACTAAAGACAGGGGGGCTCTACGAGCAGTACTTC
TRBV2	TRBD1	TRBJ1-6	.	CASTGEGARNSPLHF	TGTGCCAGCACCGGCGAGGGGGCTCGTAATTCACCCCTCCACTTT
TRBV7-5	.	TRBJ1-5	.	CARSLGDRVKPQHF	TGTGCCAGAAGCTTAGGGGACAGAGTAAAGCCCCAGCATTTT
TRBV6-2/TRBV6-3	.	TRBJ1-5	.	CASSSEKRWDQPQHF	TGTGCCAGCAGTTCGGAGAAAAGGTGGGATCAGCCCCAGCATTTT
TRBV7-2	TRBD1	TRBJ2-7	.	CASSLNRGPYEQYF	TGTGCCAGCAGCTTGAACAGGGGACCCTACGAGCAGTACTTC
TRBV5-1	TRBD1	TRBJ2-7	.	CASSPTGGGQYF	TGCGCCAGCAGCCCGACAGGGGGTGGGCAGTACTTC
TRBV7-9	.	TRBJ2-1	.	CASSPFTAGEQFF	TGTGCCAGCAGCCCCTTTACCGCGGGTGAGCAGTTCTTC
TRBV19	.	TRBJ2-2	.	CASSIPRGARGSTGELFF	TGTGCCAGTAGTATCCCACGGGGGGCAAGAGGTAGCACCGGGGAGCTGTTTTTT
TRBV4-2	TRBD2	TRBJ2-3	few	CASSPTSGGTPSTDTQYF	TGTGCCAGCAGCCCAACTAGCGGGGGAACCCCTAGCACAGATACGCAGTATTTT
TRBV10-3	TRBD1	TRBJ1-2	.	CAISTTWDSFNYGYTF	TGTGCCATCAGTACCACCTGGGACAGCTTCAACTATGGCTACACCTTC
TRBV18	.	TRBJ2-7	.	CASSPVMASSGNEQYF	TGTGCCAGCTCACCAGTCATGGCCTCAAGTGGCAACGAGCAGTACTTC
TRBV18	TRBD1	TRBJ2-1	.	CASSPTGTGGYNEQFF	TGTGCCAGCTCACCTACCGGGACAGGGGGTTACAATGAGCAGTTCTTC
TRBV11-2	TRBD1	TRBJ1-2	.	CASSLDPGTVYGYTF	TGTGCCAGCAGCTTAGATCCCGGGACAGTCTATGGCTACACCTTC
TRBV5-1	.	TRBJ2-5	.	CASRVGSLQGRETQYF	TGCGCCAGCCGGGTTGGTTCTTTACAGGGTCGAGAGACCCAGTACTTC